This T cell receptor beta chain was observed in a study of shared clonotypes between healthy human individuals. Study observations and caveats: In having few donors, the study represented limited genetic and exposure-history diversity.

A word on this clone: What it binds is not known.

Every one of the donors was a Caucasian adult that lived in Nashville, Tennessee. CD4+ cells underwent separation, giving CD45RA+ naive and CD45RA-negative memory subsets. An assay was performed, and its level was deep. Sequenced by immunoSEQ multiplex PCR; TCRdb stores in-frame clones only, minus some. This table holds some 1 million clones, about 75% found once. CDR1 and CDR2 (germline): SGHNT, YYREEE (reference sequence). Trimming took 4 bases from V and 4 from J; bases not matched to a gene: 3. This CDR3 is 14 amino acids long. Input material: memory CD4+ T cells sorted from blood. Noted subset: CD45RA-negative fraction. This TCR derives from a man between 18 and 29 years old in good health. The J gene is TRBJ2-7, the V gene TRBV5-4, with 12 nucleotides matching TRBD2. CDR3 nucleotides: TGTGCCAGCAGCCGGACTAGCGGGAAATACGAGCAGTACTTC. This translates into CASSRTSGKYEQYF.